This T cell receptor (beta chain) derives from a study of shared clonotypes between healthy human individuals. Overall study: Every donor yielded three CD4 naive, three CD4 memory, two CD8 naive and one CD8 memory plate. Study results and caveats: Inspection by rarefaction showed sorted-subset sequencing to be incomplete despite large depth. Memory subsets generally showed lower estimated richness than naive subsets.

Germline loops: CDR1 SGHRS, CDR2 YFSETQ. The CDR3 runs 14 residues. V was pared by 0 bases and J by 4 bases, with 10 bases between. Method: immunoSEQ multiplex PCR; TCRdb's copy keeps in-frame clones and lacks some. The sample shows approximately 100,000 clones, under 70% of them seen only once. A word on this clone: What it recognizes is unknown.

This sequence was found in a man aged 25 to 45 in good health. The specimen sequenced was memory CD8+ T cells sorted from blood. Subset specified: CD45RO+ cells pooled with CCR7-negative TemRA cells. The chain is built from TRBV5-1 and TRBJ2-5, with D unresolved. The DNA of the CDR3 is TGCGCCAGCAGCTTGGACAGTACGAGAGAGACCCAGTACTTC. This sequence encodes CASSLDSTRETQYF. Full variable domain (remainder filled in from reference TRBV5-1 and TRBJ2-5): KAGVTQTPRYLIKTRGQQVTLSCSPISGHRSVSWYQQTPGQGLQFLFEYFSETQRNKGNFPGRFSGRQFSNSRSEMNVSTLELGDSALYLCASSLDSTRETQYFGPGTRLLVL.